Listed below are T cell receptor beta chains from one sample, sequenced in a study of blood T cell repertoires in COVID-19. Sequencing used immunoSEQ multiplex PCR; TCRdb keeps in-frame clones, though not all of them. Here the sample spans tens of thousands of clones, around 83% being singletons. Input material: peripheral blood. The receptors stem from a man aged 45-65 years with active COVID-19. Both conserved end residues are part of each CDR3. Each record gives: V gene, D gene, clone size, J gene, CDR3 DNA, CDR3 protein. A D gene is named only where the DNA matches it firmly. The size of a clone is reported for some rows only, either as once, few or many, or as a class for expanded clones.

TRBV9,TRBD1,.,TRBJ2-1,TGTGCCAGCAGCGCCGGTTACAGGGGGCTTAGCTCCTACAATGAGCAGTTCTTC,CASSAGYRGLSSYNEQFF
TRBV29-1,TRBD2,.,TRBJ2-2,TGCAGCGTTGGACTAGCGGCGAACACCGGGGAGCTGTTTTTT,CSVGLAANTGELFF
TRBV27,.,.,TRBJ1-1,TGTGCCAGCAGGTTAACAGGCGGGAACACTGAAGCTTTCTTT,CASRLTGGNTEAFF
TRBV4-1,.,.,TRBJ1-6,TGCGCCAGCAGCCTCAGAGGAGGGGATAATTCACCCCTCCACTTT,CASSLRGGDNSPLHF
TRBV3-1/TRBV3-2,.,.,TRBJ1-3,TGTGCCAGCACCCTTACTGGAAACACCATATATTTT,CASTLTGNTIYF
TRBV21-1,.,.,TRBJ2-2,TGTGCCAGCAGCAAAGCGCGAGGCATATTCACCGGGGAGCTGTTTTTT,CASSKARGIFTGELFF
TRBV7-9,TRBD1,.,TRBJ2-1,TGTGCCAGCAGCTTGACAGGGGACAATGAGCAGTTCTTC,CASSLTGDNEQFF
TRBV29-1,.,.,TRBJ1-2,TGCAGCGTAAACCGGGACAACAACTATGGCTACACCTTC,CSVNRDNNYGYTF
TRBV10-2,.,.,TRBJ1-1,TGCGCCAGCAGTGAGAACTCTGAAGCTTTCTTT,CASSENSEAFF
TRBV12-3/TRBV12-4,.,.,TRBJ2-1,TGTGCCAGCAGTCTCAATGAGCAGTTCTTC,CASSLNEQFF
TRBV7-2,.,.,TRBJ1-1,TGTGCCAGCAGCTTAGACAGGGCGGATGGGGGCTCTGAAGCTTTCTTT,CASSLDRADGGSEAFF
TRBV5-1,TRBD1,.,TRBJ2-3,TGCGCCAGCAGCGGCCCCGGGACAGGTGATCAAGATACGCAGTATTTT,CASSGPGTGDQDTQYF
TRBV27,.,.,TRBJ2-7,TGTGCCAGCAGTTTCCAGTCAGGGCCCTACGAGCAGTACTTC,CASSFQSGPYEQYF
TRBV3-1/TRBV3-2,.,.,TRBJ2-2,TGTGCCAGCAGCCAAGATCGATTCAGGTCGAACACCGGGGAGCTGTTTTTT,CASSQDRFRSNTGELFF
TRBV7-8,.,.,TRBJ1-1,TGTGCCAGCAGCTTAGGTGCGGAGGGCCTAGTCTTT,CASSLGAEGLVF
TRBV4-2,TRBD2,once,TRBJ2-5,TGTGCCAGCAGCCGCCTAGCGGGGGGACGTTACCAAGAGACCCAGTACTTC,CASSRLAGGRYQETQYF
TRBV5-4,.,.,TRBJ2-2,TGTGCCAGCAGCGCGCAGGGGCGACACACCGGGGAGCTGTTTTTT,CASSAQGRHTGELFF
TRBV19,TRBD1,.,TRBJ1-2,TGTGCCAGTACCAAAGACAGGGGTTTCGGCTACACCTTC,CASTKDRGFGYTF
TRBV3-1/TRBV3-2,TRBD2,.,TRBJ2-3,TGTGCCAGCAGGTTAGCGGGAGCACCTGGTGGTACGCAGTATTTT,CASRLAGAPGGTQYF
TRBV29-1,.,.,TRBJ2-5,TGCAGCGTTGTGCCAGGACAAGAGACCCAGTACTTC,CSVVPGQETQYF
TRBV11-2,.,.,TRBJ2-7,TGTGCCAGCGGGGCAGGAGCCCACGAGCAGTACTTC,CASGAGAHEQYF
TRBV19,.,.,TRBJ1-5,TGTGCCAGTAGTATCGGCCAGGGTAGTTCGCCCCAGCATTTT,CASSIGQGSSPQHF
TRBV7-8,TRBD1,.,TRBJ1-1,TGTGCCAGCAGCTTCCGGGACAGGGGCACTGAAGCTTTCTTT,CASSFRDRGTEAFF
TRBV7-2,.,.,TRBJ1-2,TGTGCCAGCAGCTTATCGAAAACAGCATACTATGGCTACACCTTC,CASSLSKTAYYGYTF
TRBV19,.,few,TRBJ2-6,TGTGCCAGTAGTAGTACAGACTCTGGGGCCAACGTCCTGACTTTC,CASSSTDSGANVLTF
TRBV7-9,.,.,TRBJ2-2,TGTGCCAGCTACGGGGAGACCGGGGAGCTGTTTTTT,CASYGETGELFF
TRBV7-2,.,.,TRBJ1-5,TGTGCCAGCAGCTCGGGGGGGTTCGGTCAGCCCCAGCATTTT,CASSSGGFGQPQHF
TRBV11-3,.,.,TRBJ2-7,TGTGCCAGCAGCTTAGGTGGCGGCTACGAGCAGTACTTC,CASSLGGGYEQYF
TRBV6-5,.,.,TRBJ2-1,TGTGCCAGCAGTTTTGAGTTGAGCTCCTACAATGAGCAGTTCTTC,CASSFELSSYNEQFF
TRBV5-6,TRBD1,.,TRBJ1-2,TGTGCCAGCAGCTTGGGGACAGGGGGCGCGGATGGCTACACCTTC,CASSLGTGGADGYTF
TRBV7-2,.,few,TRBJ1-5,TGTGCCAGCAGCTTAGCTACTGGGGCCGGGCAGCCCCAGCATTTT,CASSLATGAGQPQHF
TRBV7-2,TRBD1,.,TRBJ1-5,TGTGCCAGCAGCTTTGGACAGGGCGCTCAGCCCCAGCATTTT,CASSFGQGAQPQHF
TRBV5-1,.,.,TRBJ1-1,TGCGCCAGCAGCTTGGCCCTAACCGGTGAAGCTTTCTTT,CASSLALTGEAFF
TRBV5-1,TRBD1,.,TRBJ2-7,TGCGCCAGCAGCCTGGATAGACAGGGGGTGCGATCGGCCTCCTACGAGCAGTACTTC,CASSLDRQGVRSASYEQYF
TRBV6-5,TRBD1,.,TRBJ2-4,TGTGCCAGCAGGAGAACAGGGGGTAGAAACATTCAGTACTTC,CASRRTGGRNIQYF
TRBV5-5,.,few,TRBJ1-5,TGTGCCAGCAGCTCAGGGGAGAATCAGCCCCAGCATTTT,CASSSGENQPQHF
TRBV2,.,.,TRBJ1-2,TGTGCCAGCAGCGGCAGGGTCGGTGGCTACACCTTC,CASSGRVGGYTF
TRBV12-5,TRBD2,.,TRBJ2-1,TGTGCTAGTGGTTTGGGCGGGGGTTATAGAGGAGAGCAGTTCTTC,CASGLGGGYRGEQFF
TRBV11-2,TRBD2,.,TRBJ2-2,TGTGCCAGCAGCTTATGGGTAGCGGGCACCGGGGAGCTGTTTTTT,CASSLWVAGTGELFF
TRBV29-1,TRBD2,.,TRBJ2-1,TGCAGCGTTGAAGGTCTCGCGGGAGCAGCCTACAATGAGCAGTTCTTC,CSVEGLAGAAYNEQFF
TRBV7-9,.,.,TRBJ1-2,TGTGCCAGCAGTTCCGCCGGGGGAACGTTCTATGGCTACACCTTC,CASSSAGGTFYGYTF
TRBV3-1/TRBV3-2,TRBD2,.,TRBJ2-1,TGTGCCAGCAGCCGCGGACTAGCGGGAGCCTACAATGAGCAGTTCTTC,CASSRGLAGAYNEQFF
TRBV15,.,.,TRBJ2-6,TGTGCCACCAGCCCGCAGACATCTGGGGCCAACGTCCTGACTTTC,CATSPQTSGANVLTF
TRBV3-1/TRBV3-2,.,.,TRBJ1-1,TGTGCCAGCAGCTGGACAGTGGACACTGAAGCTTTCTTT,CASSWTVDTEAFF
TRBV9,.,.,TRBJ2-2,TGTGCCAGCAGCGTGCTGGAGGTGAACACCGGGGAGCTGTTTTTT,CASSVLEVNTGELFF
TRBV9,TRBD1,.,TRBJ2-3,TGTGCCAGCAGCTTTCGACAGGGAGCAGATACGCAGTATTTT,CASSFRQGADTQYF
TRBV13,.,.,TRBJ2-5,TGTGCCAGCAGCGATCTCGGGACACCCGAACAAGAGACCCAGTACTTC,CASSDLGTPEQETQYF
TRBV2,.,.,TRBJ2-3,TGTGCCAGCAAGACATCTAGCACAGATACGCAGTATTTT,CASKTSSTDTQYF
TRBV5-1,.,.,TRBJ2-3,TGCGCCAGCAGCTCACACACAGATACGCAGTATTTT,CASSSHTDTQYF
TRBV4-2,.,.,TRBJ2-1,TGTGCCAGCAGCCAAGATCGACTTAGTCATGAGCAGTTCTTC,CASSQDRLSHEQFF
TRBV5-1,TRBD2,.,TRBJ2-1,TGCGCCAGCAGCCAGGGACTAGCGGGAGGCCGCGCGAATGAGCAGTTCTTC,CASSQGLAGGRANEQFF
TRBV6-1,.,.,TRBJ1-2,TGTGCCAGCAGTGACCCAGGGCGCTATGGCTACACCTTC,CASSDPGRYGYTF
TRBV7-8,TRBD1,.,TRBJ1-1,TGTGCCAGCAGCTCAGGGGGCGCGACTGAAGCTTTCTTT,CASSSGGATEAFF
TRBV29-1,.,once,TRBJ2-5,TGCAGCGTTGAAATCAGGGTTCAAGAGACCCAGTACTTC,CSVEIRVQETQYF
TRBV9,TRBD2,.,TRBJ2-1,TGTGCCAGCAGCGATGGGGGACTAGCCTACAATGAGCAGTTCTTC,CASSDGGLAYNEQFF
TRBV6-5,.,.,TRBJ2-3,TGTGCCAGCATCCTCCAGGGGGGAACAGATACGCAGTATTTT,CASILQGGTDTQYF
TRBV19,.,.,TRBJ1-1,TGTGCCAGTAGTATTTGGGGGGGTAAGGGGACTGAAGCTTTCTTT,CASSIWGGKGTEAFF
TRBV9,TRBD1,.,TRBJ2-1,TGTGCCAGCAGCGTAGACAGGGGCATTGATGAGCAGTTCTTC,CASSVDRGIDEQFF
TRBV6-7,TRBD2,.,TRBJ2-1,TGTGCCAGCAGTTACTCGAAGCGGGAGGGTCGCAATGAGCAGTTCTTC,CASSYSKREGRNEQFF
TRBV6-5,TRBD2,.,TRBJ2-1,TGTGCCAGCAGGGCCGGGACTAGCGATTACAATGAGCAGTTCTTC,CASRAGTSDYNEQFF